What follows is one TCR beta chain and its context. Its antigen is undetermined. This specimen comes from a study of CD8 T cells in ankylosing spondylitis. Points from the study as a whole: Fewer than 10 highly homologous variants made up a TCR beta motif that seemed to typify ankylosing spondylitis blood. As reported, disease-linked clones showed significant enrichment in matched ankylosing spondylitis synovial fluid. In synovial fluid and blood from reactive arthritis, some motif variants were previously reported.

This CDR3 comprises 14 residues. Trimming shortened V by 2 bases and J by 0 bases, and 7 bases separated the two germline ends. CDR1 and CDR2 (germline): MDHEN, SYDVKM. TCRdb itself ran the 5' RACE reads through MiXCR, one entry per CDR3 protein. This sample yields approximately 150,000 distinct CDR3 sequences, of which approximately 48% are seen a single time; approximately 14% belongs to the top ten. The TCR originated in a male donor with ankylosing spondylitis. V usage is TRBV28 and J usage is TRBJ1-1; unclear D gene. The sequencing sample was made of synovial fluid, either unsorted or a sorted T cell fraction (not recorded which). This CDR3 is CASSLIRVNTEAFF. In DNA, the CDR3 is TGTGCCAGCAGTTTAATCCGGGTGAACACTGAAGCTTTCTTT. The variable domain in full, with the rest retrieved from reference TRBV28 and TRBJ1-1, is DVKVTQSSRYLVKRTGEKVFLECVQDMDHENMFWYRQDPGLGLRLIYFSYDVKMKEKGDIPEGYSVSREKKERFSLILESASTNQTSMYLCASSLIRVNTEAFFGQGTRLTVV.